These T cell receptor beta chains were read from a single sample in a study of shared clonotypes between healthy human individuals. TCRdb's copy holds only in-frame clones and misses some; the assay was immunoSEQ multiplex PCR. The table lists over a million clones, about 80% of them singletons. The sequencing input was memory CD4+ T cells from PBMCs. Receptor source: a man aged 18 to 30 in good health. Some clones in this sample may be carry-over from other donors' samples. Each CDR3 is given with its conserved first and last residue. The D gene is left open where the match is weak. Size values are once, few and many counts, or a class for expanded clones, and some rows have none.

V	D	size	J	DNA	CDR3
TRBV7-9	TRBD1	many	TRBJ1-1	TGTGCCAGCAGCCTGACAGGGGAGGACACTGAAGCTTTCTTT	CASSLTGEDTEAFF
TRBV19	-	-	TRBJ2-2	TGTGCCAGTAGTACGGGAGTGAACACCGGGGAGCTGTTTTTT	CASSTGVNTGELFF
TRBV29-1	-	-	TRBJ1-1	TGCAACGTCCGACGAGGGAACACTGAAGCTTTCTTT	CNVRRGNTEAFF
TRBV7-2	-	-	TRBJ1-2	TGTGCCAGCAGTAGGATGAACTATGGCTACACCTTC	CASSRMNYGYTF
TRBV9	-	-	TRBJ2-1	TGTGCCAGCAGCGTTCGGAGGGGGACTTCCTCCTACAATGAGCAGTTCTTC	CASSVRRGTSSYNEQFF
TRBV5-5	-	-	TRBJ1-2	TGTGCCAGCAGCTTGCCCCCGGGACAAGACAATGGCTACACCTTC	CASSLPPGQDNGYTF
TRBV5-1	TRBD1	-	TRBJ1-1	TGCGCCAGCAGCAAGGGACAGGTAGGAACTGAAGCTTTCTTT	CASSKGQVGTEAFF
TRBV13	TRBD2	-	TRBJ2-1	TGTGCCAGCAGCTCCTCGGGACTAGCGGGAGGGCAAGCGTTCTTC	CASSSSGLAGGQAFF
TRBV10-3	TRBD1	few	TRBJ1-5	TGTGCCATCAGTAAAGAATGGACAGGGGATCAGCCCCAGCATTTT	CAISKEWTGDQPQHF
TRBV30	TRBD2	-	TRBJ2-3	TGTGCCTGGAGCGGACTAGTAGGGCCGGATACGCAGTATTTT	CAWSGLVGPDTQYF
TRBV20-1	-	-	TRBJ1-2	TGCAGTGCCACCGGACTCGAGGGCTACACCTTC	CSATGLEGYTF
TRBV18	-	once	TRBJ1-4	TGTGCCAGCTCACATGTCGACCGAGGGGAAAAACTGTTTTTT	CASSHVDRGEKLFF
TRBV19	TRBD1	few	TRBJ1-2	TGTGCCAGTAGTACCGGGACAGGACCCTACACCTTC	CASSTGTGPYTF
TRBV11-2	-	once	TRBJ2-2	TGTGCCAGCAGCTGGACTTTTCCGAACACCGGGGAGCTGTTTTTT	CASSWTFPNTGELFF
TRBV10-3	-	few	TRBJ2-7	TGTGCCATCAAACAGGGTATAACCTACGAGCAGTACTTC	CAIKQGITYEQYF
TRBV2	-	few	TRBJ2-7	TGTGCCAGCAGTGAAAGTACCTACGAGCAGTACTTC	CASSESTYEQYF
TRBV28	-	-	TRBJ2-4	TGTGCCAGCAGTGGAGGGGAGGCCAAAAACATTCAGTACTTC	CASSGGEAKNIQYF
TRBV28	-	-	TRBJ1-5	TGTGCCAGCAGGTCCGTACAGGGAGATCAGCCCCAGCATTTT	CASRSVQGDQPQHF
TRBV6-5	TRBD1	-	TRBJ1-5	TGTGCTAGCAGTTACTCAGGGGGACGGATTAATCAGCCCCAGCATTTT	CASSYSGGRINQPQHF
TRBV30	TRBD1	-	TRBJ1-4	TGTGCCAGGAACGGACAGGGGAATGAAAAACTGTTTTTT	CARNGQGNEKLFF
TRBV5-4	TRBD2	-	TRBJ2-5	TGTGCCAGCAGCTCCCCCCCCGGGACTAGCGGCCTGCAAGAGACCCAGTACTTC	CASSSPPGTSGLQETQYF
TRBV28	TRBD1	-	TRBJ1-5	TGTGCCAGCAGCTCCGGACAGGGTTATTATCAGCCCCAGCATTTT	CASSSGQGYYQPQHF
TRBV30	TRBD1	-	TRBJ1-3	TGTGCCTGGGGGGACAGGGAGAGGCCTGGAAACACCATATATTTT	CAWGDRERPGNTIYF
TRBV5-8	-	-	TRBJ2-2	TGTGCCAGCAGCCTCCGGTTCGCCTGGCTGTTTTTT	CASSLRFAWLFF
TRBV28	-	-	TRBJ2-5	TGTGCCAGCCGGTTGTTTCGTGGTTTAGAGACCCAGTACTTC	CASRLFRGLETQYF
TRBV29-1	TRBD2	-	TRBJ2-3	TGCAGTGTCGCCAGCGGGAGGACGACAGATACGCAGTATTTT	CSVASGRTTDTQYF
TRBV18	TRBD2	once	TRBJ2-5	TGTGCCAGCTCACGCGGGAGGCGCCAAGAGACCCAGTACTTC	CASSRGRRQETQYF
TRBV28	TRBD1	-	TRBJ1-4	TGTGCCAGCAGTGCAGGGGGCGCAACTAATGAAAAACTGTTTTTT	CASSAGGATNEKLFF
TRBV5-6	TRBD2	-	TRBJ2-5	TGTGCCAGCAGCACACTAGCGGGGGGGCGGGAGACCCAGTACTTC	CASSTLAGGRETQYF
TRBV11-2	-	-	TRBJ2-1	TGTGCCAGCAGCCGACAGCTACCCGGTGAGCAGTTCTTC	CASSRQLPGEQFF
TRBV5-1	-	few	TRBJ1-3	TGCGCCAGCAGCTTGGGGGCTGGGTCTGGAAACACCATATATTTT	CASSLGAGSGNTIYF
TRBV9	TRBD2	-	TRBJ2-5	TGTGCCAGCAGCCAGAACCCACCCCCCGGGGAGCGGGAGGGCCCTCAAGAGACCCAGTACTTC	CASSQNPPPGEREGPQETQYF
TRBV28	-	-	TRBJ2-7	TGTGCCAGCAGCCCCACGGGACCCAAAGGATACGAGCAGTACTTC	CASSPTGPKGYEQYF
TRBV7-2	TRBD2	-	TRBJ2-1	TGTGCCAGCAGCTTAGCCGGGACTAGCGAGGATGAGCAGTTCTTC	CASSLAGTSEDEQFF
TRBV11-2	-	-	TRBJ1-4	TGTGCCAGCAGCTTCCGGGGGATACAAATGGGGACTGAAAAACTGTTTTTT	CASSFRGIQMGTEKLFF
TRBV25-1	-	-	TRBJ1-1	TGTGCCAGCAGTGTGAGGGGTACGAACACTGAAGCTTTCTTT	CASSVRGTNTEAFF
TRBV7-2	-	-	TRBJ2-1	TGTGCCAGCAGCCGGCTAGCCAATGAGCAGTTCTTC	CASSRLANEQFF
TRBV29-1	TRBD1	-	TRBJ2-1	TGCAGCGGACGAAACCGGGACAGGCGCTACAATGAGCAGTTCTTC	CSGRNRDRRYNEQFF
TRBV28	-	-	TRBJ1-1	TGTGCCAGCAGTAACATGAGAACGACAGCTGTCGCTTTCTTT	CASSNMRTTAVAFF
TRBV7-2	TRBD2	-	TRBJ2-3	TGTGCCAGCAGCTTCCGGCTAGCGGGAGAGGATACGCAGTATTTT	CASSFRLAGEDTQYF
TRBV15	-	-	TRBJ2-7	TGTGCCACCAGCACTTACAGTTCCTACGAGCAGTACTTC	CATSTYSSYEQYF
TRBV10-2	-	-	TRBJ1-5	TGCGCCAGCAGTGAAGGGGGTCGGGTGGGCAATCAGCCCCAGCATTTT	CASSEGGRVGNQPQHF
TRBV5-6	-	many	TRBJ2-1	TGTGCCAGCAGCTTCCCCCAAAACTTGAATGAGCAGTTCTTC	CASSFPQNLNEQFF
TRBV7-3	TRBD2	-	TRBJ2-1	TGTGCCAGCAGCTTACTAGCGGGAGTACACAATGAGCAGTTCTTC	CASSLLAGVHNEQFF
TRBV29-1	-	medium-sized	TRBJ1-1	TGCAGCGTTGTCCTAACCCGGGGTGGGATTGAAGCTTTCTTT	CSVVLTRGGIEAFF